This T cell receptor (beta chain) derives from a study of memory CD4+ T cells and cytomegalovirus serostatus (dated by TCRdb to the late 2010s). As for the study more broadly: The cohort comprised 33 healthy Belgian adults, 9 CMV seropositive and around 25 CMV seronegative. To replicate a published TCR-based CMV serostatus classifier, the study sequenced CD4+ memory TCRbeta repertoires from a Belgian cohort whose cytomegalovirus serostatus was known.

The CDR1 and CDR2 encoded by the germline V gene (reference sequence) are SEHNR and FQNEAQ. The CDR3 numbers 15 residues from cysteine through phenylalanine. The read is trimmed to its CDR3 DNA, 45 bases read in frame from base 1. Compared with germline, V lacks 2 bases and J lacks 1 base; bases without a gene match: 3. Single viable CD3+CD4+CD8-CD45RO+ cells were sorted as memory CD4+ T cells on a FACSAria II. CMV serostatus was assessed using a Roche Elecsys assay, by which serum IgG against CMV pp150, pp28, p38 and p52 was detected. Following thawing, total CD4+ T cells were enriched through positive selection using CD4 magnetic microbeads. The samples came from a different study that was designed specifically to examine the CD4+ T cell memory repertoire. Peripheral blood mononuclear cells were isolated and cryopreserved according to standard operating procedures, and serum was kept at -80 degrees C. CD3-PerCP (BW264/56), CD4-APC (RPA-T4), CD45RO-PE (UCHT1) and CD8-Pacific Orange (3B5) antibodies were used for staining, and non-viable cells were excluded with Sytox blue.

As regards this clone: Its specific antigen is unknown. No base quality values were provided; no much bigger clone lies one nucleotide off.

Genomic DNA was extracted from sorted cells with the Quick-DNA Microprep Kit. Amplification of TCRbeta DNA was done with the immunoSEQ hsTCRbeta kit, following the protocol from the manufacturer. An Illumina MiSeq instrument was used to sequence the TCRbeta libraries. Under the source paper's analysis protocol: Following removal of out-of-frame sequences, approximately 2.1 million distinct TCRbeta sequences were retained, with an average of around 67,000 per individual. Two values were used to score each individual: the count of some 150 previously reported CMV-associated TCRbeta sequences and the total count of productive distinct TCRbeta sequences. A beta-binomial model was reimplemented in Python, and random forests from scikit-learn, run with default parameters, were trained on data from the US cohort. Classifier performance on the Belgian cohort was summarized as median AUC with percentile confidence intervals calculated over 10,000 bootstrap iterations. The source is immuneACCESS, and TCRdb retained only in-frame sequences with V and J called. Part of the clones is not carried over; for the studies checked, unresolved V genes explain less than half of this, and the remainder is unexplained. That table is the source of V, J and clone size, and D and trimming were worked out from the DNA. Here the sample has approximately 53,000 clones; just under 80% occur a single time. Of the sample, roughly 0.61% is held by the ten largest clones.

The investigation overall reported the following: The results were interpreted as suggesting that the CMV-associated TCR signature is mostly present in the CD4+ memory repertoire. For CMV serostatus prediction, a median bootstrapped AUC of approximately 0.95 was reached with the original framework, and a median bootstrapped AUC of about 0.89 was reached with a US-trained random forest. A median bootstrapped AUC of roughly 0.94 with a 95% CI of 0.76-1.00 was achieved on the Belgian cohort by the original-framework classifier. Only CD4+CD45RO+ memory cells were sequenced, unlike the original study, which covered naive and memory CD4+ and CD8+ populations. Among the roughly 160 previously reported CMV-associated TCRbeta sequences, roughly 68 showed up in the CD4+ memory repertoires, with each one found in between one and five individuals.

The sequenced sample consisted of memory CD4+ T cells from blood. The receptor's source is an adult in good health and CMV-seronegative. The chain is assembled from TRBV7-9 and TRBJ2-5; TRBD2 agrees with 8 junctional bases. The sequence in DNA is TGTGCCAGCAGCTTACTGGCGGGAGGCCAAGAGACCCAGTACTTC. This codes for CASSLLAGGQETQYF.